This paragraph reports one T cell receptor (beta chain). There is no known antigen for this receptor. Base qualities are not recorded, but no much larger clone differs from it by a single base. The cohort was made up of 666 healthy bone marrow donors. Cohort members were all nominally healthy when sampled, although unrecorded immune exposures were likely present. The donor was CMV seropositive and was included in the group of 250 to 300 seropositive cohort members. Each donor provided a peripheral blood sample, and peripheral blood mononuclear cells were used for TCR beta sequencing. Genomic DNA extraction from the blood cell samples was performed with the Qiagen DNeasy Blood Extraction Kit. The library was generated by the immunoSEQ multiplex PCR assay. The multiplex PCR relied on a mix of 60 forward primers for TCR Vbeta segments and 13 reverse primers for TCR Jbeta segments. A multiplex PCR assay on genomic DNA amplified the CDR3 region of rearranged TCR beta genes. The Illumina HiSeq System was used to sequence the amplified TCR beta libraries as 87-base-pair reads. Per the source publication's procedure: A later analysis tallied tens of millions of unique TCR beta chains across the 700 or so repertoires, and about 10 million of those chains were shared by two or more donors. Raw reads were error-corrected and collapsed into unique sequences with a nearest-neighbor algorithm that merged closely related sequences to remove PCR and sequencing errors. V, D and J gene segments were assigned by aligning CDR3 sequences to IMGT reference sequences. For a sequence to be retained, a match of at least six nucleotides to both a V gene segment and a J gene segment was required. A rearrangement counted as productive if the CDR3 had no stop codons and remained in frame with V and J, and every other rearrangement counted as non-productive. CDR3 was defined according to IMGT convention as the region running from the second conserved V-encoded cysteine to the conserved J-encoded phenylalanine. The earlier analysis of some 540 of the donors excluded any sequence lacking an unambiguous match to a single V gene segment. An earlier analysis of 550 to 650 of the donors classified V segments as functional when productive rearrangements were above 56.7% and as segregating when the standard deviation between donors was above 5%. A statistical classification framework was built for diagnosing cytomegalovirus status from the catalog of TCR beta chain sequences. V and J gene assignment, in a later analysis, came from comparing TCR nucleotide sequences with IMGT/GENE-DB human TR gene sequences. A later analysis assigned CDR3 sequences and most-parsimonious VDJ recombination scenarios with the TCRdist pipeline. In a later analysis, every TCR beta chain was defined by the combination of its CDR3 amino acid sequence and its V-gene family, and reads without a unique V-gene family were dropped. As a way to deal with suspected cross-contamination and a sequencing artifact, a later analysis dropped roughly 620 nucleotide sequences that were highly shared and had low generation probability. In a later analysis, a clonal expansion index was calculated for each public chain from normalized within-repertoire ranks of inferred template counts. In a later analysis, generation probabilities were computed with a VDJ recombination model fitted to out-of-frame rearrangements, and the resulting probabilities were checked against IGoR. Hypergeometric tests were used in a later analysis to score TCR-TCR, TCR-HLA and TCR-CMV co-occurrence, with a repertoire-size bias correction applied to the TCR pairs. False discovery rates were estimated in a later analysis by permuting HLA or CMV assignments 20 times. In a later analysis, co-occurring TCRs were grouped using DBSCAN, and TCRdist sequence similarity was added for clustering within HLA-allele-positive subsets. For co-occurrence clustering, repertoires with fewer than 30,000 or more than 120,000 public chains were excluded, along with 5 or 6 repertoires with anomalous nucleotide sharing. TCRdb limited this immuneACCESS table to in-frame rearrangements with V and J called. A share of clones is missing; checked studies link under half to unresolved V genes, and the rest is unexplained. The V and J calls and clone size were taken over from that table, and D and trimming were inferred from the DNA. The sample table holds over 110,000 clones, of which more than 70% were seen once. The ten top clones hold 1% to 1.5% of the sample.

CDR1 and CDR2 (SGHRS, YFSETQ) derive from the germline V gene. There are 17 amino acids in the CDR3, from cysteine to phenylalanine inclusive. Only CDR3 DNA remains: 51 bases, in frame from the first base. V lost 3 bases and J lost 0 bases, and the count of bases not matched to a germline gene is 9. The source of the sample is a study of cytomegalovirus exposure and HLA in healthy donors (dated by TCRdb to 2016 to 2017). Background for the entire study: An earlier analysis of some 550 of the donors reported 250 to 350 Gb of sequence data and 117 million unique TCR beta sequences from about 179 million T cells. An early release covering 550 to 700 HLA-typed donors comprised 250 to 350 gigabases of sequencing data and roughly 86 million unique TCR sequences. The genetic ancestry cluster associated with self-reported Caucasian donors included 81% of the roughly 390 genotyped donors. The study aimed to test whether cataloging public T cell receptors could reveal signatures of past pathogen exposure. The study profiled the T cell repertoires of fewer than 850 subjects by immunosequencing and related them to cytomegalovirus serostatus. In addition to the first cohort of 666 subjects, a separate validation cohort of about 120 different subjects was used. The study combined high-throughput TCR immunosequencing, statistical association of individual TCRs with disease status, and machine learning to predict cytomegalovirus infection status. A later analysis re-analyzed previously published TCR beta repertoires from 500 to 700 donors and added high-resolution HLA genotyping to study TCR occurrence patterns. In the later analysis, no new phenotypic data were used to find candidate immune exposures; instead, reliance was placed on TCR beta sequences and their occurrence across donors. In an earlier analysis of roughly 540 of the donors, high-throughput TCR beta sequencing was used to judge whether each TCR beta V gene segment behaved as functional or pseudogenic. Donor age, sex, ethnicity and CMV serostatus were compiled together with the repertoire data. Genome-wide SNP genotypes for about 55% of the roughly 670 donors were used in a later genetic analysis, which treated that subset as a discovery cohort. All discovery cohort repertoires had been generated using a single sequencing platform. Class I and class II HLA loci were covered by the typing at four-digit resolution. The number of donors typed differed by locus, with about 629-630 for A, B, C, DRB1 and DQB1, roughly 550 for DQA1, about 610 for DPA1, and approximately 470 for DPB1. Because of strong linkage in the cohort, roughly five DR-DQ haplotypes were treated as single units for association and clustering. Among about 400 genotyped donors of the cohort, an average of around 250,000 unique TCR beta nucleotide sequences was sequenced per donor, of which about 18% were non-productive. Broader findings and caveats from the paper: A later genetic analysis reported fewer N-insertions in productive TCRs among donors in an Asian-associated ancestry cluster than the roughly 670-donor mean. Because counts were too low, 15 to 20 rarely observed V segments, including chromosome 9 orphons, were excluded from the earlier analysis of a few hundred of the donors. Across donors, most TCR sequences were observed very rarely, whereas some public TCRs were present in many individuals. In both the original and validation cohorts, the classifier was reported to diagnose cytomegalovirus status with high specificity and sensitivity. The study listed 164 TCR beta chains as associated with cytomegalovirus. A cluster of highly shared sequence variants was judged likely to represent a technical artifact of the sequencing pipeline. In a later genetic analysis, a missense DCLRE1C variant was associated with V-gene and J-gene trimming of TCR beta chains, and the association was replicated in an independent cohort. HLA typing was unavailable for some donors at each locus, so association tests used only the typed subset. A further reported finding was that TCR beta sequences accurately predicted the HLA-A and HLA-B alleles for most subjects in the first cohort. The authors suggested that the approach could potentially be extended to other disease states and immunological phenotypes. Some IMGT-functional V segments, including TRBV6-2 and TRBV6-3, could not be distinguished by the 87-base-pair reads and were therefore excluded. At a false discovery rate of 0.05, a later analysis linked about 16,000 TCR beta sequences to specific HLA alleles. Correlated functional status among segregating V segments might be attributable to linkage disequilibrium, but an unknown experimental factor could not be ruled out. According to a later analysis, most CMV-associated TCR beta chains appeared to be HLA-restricted, and the HLA associations seemed to be driven largely by CMV exposure. Presence/absence analyses assumed roughly uniform sequencing depth across donors, an assumption that may not hold. In a later analysis, the rate of TCR association differed among HLA loci, with DRB1 alleles having the most associated TCRs and HLA-C alleles having the fewest. For the cohort, immune exposure information was limited to CMV serostatus. This cohort had only TCR beta chains sequenced, and the lack of alpha or paired-chain data limited which features could be detected. Broadly in line with IMGT annotations, most TCR beta V segments showed up in productive rearrangements about 90% or about 30% of the time in an earlier analysis of about 500 of the donors. Strong co-occurrence of HLA alleles, especially DR and DQ, made assigning TCR associations to individual alleles difficult. In a later analysis, HLA-associated TCR beta chains were found to be more clonally expanded and to have lower generation probabilities than equally common non-associated chains. Three of the identified cytomegalovirus-associated TCR beta chains were confirmed in vitro to be specific for cytomegalovirus antigens. A later analysis reported that several top co-occurrence clusters appeared linked to parvovirus B19, influenza, CMV and Epstein-Barr virus.

The receptor was isolated from a male donor in good health and CMV-seropositive. This chain is built from TRBV5-1 and TRBJ1-2; TRBD1 lines up with 9 middle nucleotides. What was sequenced was PBMCs. The DNA sequence follows: TGCGCCAGCAGCTCTTGGACAGGGGCATTAGCTAACTATGGCTACACCTTC. Translated, this is CASSSWTGALANYGYTF.